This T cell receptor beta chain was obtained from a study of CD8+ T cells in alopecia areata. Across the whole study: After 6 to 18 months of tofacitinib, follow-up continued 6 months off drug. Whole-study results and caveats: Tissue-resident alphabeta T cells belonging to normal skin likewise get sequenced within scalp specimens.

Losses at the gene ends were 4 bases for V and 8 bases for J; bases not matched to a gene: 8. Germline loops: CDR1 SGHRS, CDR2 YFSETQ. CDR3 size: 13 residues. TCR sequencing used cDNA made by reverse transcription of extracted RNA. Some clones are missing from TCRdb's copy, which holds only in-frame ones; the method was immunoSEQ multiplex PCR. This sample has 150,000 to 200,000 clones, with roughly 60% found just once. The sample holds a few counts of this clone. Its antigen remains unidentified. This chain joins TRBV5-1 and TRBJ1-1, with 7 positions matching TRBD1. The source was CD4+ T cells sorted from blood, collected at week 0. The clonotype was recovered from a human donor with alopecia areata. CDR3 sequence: CASSLGQNKEAFF. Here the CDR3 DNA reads TGCGCCAGCAGCCTGGGACAGAACAAGGAAGCTTTCTTT.